These 8 T cell receptor beta chains were sequenced from one sample in a study of post-analysis software for immune sequencing data. Study outcomes and limitations: Roughly 5 TRBV segments, TRBV5-6, TRBV5-1 and TRBV20-1 among them, were found more frequent in patients than controls.

Their recognized antigens are unknown. The TCR beta cDNA libraries carried unique molecular identifiers. TCRdb reanalysed the PCR reads using MiXCR and keeps one entry per CDR3 protein. The sample contains over 700,000 distinct CDR3 sequences, 25% to 30% of which appear only once. Sequencing was done on a sample of blood. The receptor source for this set is a girl aged 10 to 17 with multiple sclerosis.

Only a few counts were recorded for this clonotype. The chain has TRBV28 and TRBJ2-1; 13 nucleotides align to TRBD2. The CDR3 consists of 16 residues. Trimming took 5 bases from V and 9 from J; bases not matched to a gene: 10. The germline CDR1 and CDR2 sequences are MDHEN and SYDVKM. The CDR3 region is CASSVTSGRALGEQFF. The CDR3 coding sequence is TGTGCCAGCAGTGTAACTAGCGGGAGGGCCTTAGGTGAGCAGTTCTTC.

The DNA for the CDR3 is TGCAGCGTCGCCGTCGTGTCCGGGGAGCTGTTTTTT. This encodes CSVAVVSGELFF. V usage is TRBV29-1 and J usage is TRBJ2-2; no firm D call. Germline values: CDR1 SQVTM, CDR2 ANQGSEA. The CDR3 has 12 residues. Trimming removed 6 bases from V and 6 bases from J, with 11 bases in between.

The V gene is TRBV6-5, the J gene TRBJ1-1, with D possibly being TRBD1 (5 bases). CDR3 length: 13 amino acids. Germline-derived CDR1 and CDR2 are MNHEY and SVGAGI. The ends were cut back, 2 bases at V and 7 bases at J, with 11 bases in the middle. CDR3 coding DNA: TGTGCCAGCAGTTACGGGGGGACGGGTGAAGCTTTCTTT. Protein: CASSYGGTGEAFF.

The chain links TRBV10-3 to TRBJ1-5; 7 positions agree with TRBD1. This CDR3 has 14 residues. Trimming cost V 6 bases and J 6 bases; bases outside gene matches: 8. Germline CDR1 ENHRY, CDR2 SYGVKD. CDR3 region: CAIRQGVDGQPQHF. The CDR3 DNA sequence: TGTGCCATCAGGCAGGGGGTCGACGGTCAGCCCCAGCATTTT.

The table lists this clonotype with a few counts. The chain links TRBV28 to TRBJ2-7; perhaps TRBD1 as D (5 bases). Trimming cost V 2 bases and J 2 bases, with 13 bases left between them. CDR3 size: 15 residues. The germline V gene has CDR1 MDHEN and CDR2 SYDVKM. CDR3 nucleotide sequence: TGTGCCAGCAGTTTAGCGCCAGACAGTCCCTACGAGCAGTACTTC. Amino acid sequence: CASSLAPDSPYEQYF.

V is TRBV6-5 and J is TRBJ2-7; 7 nucleotides agree with TRBD1. CDR3 length: 14 amino acids. CDR1 is MNHEY, CDR2 SVGAGI, per germline. Trimming cost V 6 bases and J 2 bases; bases outside gene matches: 7. CDR3 loop: CASSPGTEPYEQYF. The CDR3 DNA sequence: TGTGCCAGCAGCCCCGGGACAGAACCCTACGAGCAGTACTTC.

This clonotype was observed once. The chain couples TRBV19 to TRBJ2-1, with D possibly being TRBD2 (5 bases). The CDR3 is made up of 13 amino acids. Trimming took off 7 bases at V and 0 bases at J, with 7 bases between the two ends. Germline CDR1 reads LNHDA; CDR2 reads SQIVND (reference sequence). In DNA form, the CDR3 reads TGTGCCAGTAACCGGGGCTCCTACAATGAGCAGTTCTTC. As protein: CASNRGSYNEQFF. The variable domain in full, with the rest retrieved from reference TRBV19 and TRBJ2-1, is DGGITQSPKYLFRKEGQNVTLSCEQNLNHDAMYWYRQDPGQGLRLIYYSQIVNDFQKGDIAEGYSVSREKKESFPLTVTSAQKNPTAFYLCASNRGSYNEQFFGPGTRLTVL.

The genes are TRBV15 and TRBJ2-7; no firm D call. The J call may be incorrect, as the DNA end agrees better with TRBJ2-5. This CDR3 is 14 amino acids long. The germline V gene has CDR1 LNHNV and CDR2 YYDKDF (reference sequence). The CDR3 loop reads CATSRGPFQRTQYF. The CDR3 nucleotides are TGTGCCACCAGCAGAGGGCCTTTCCAAAGGACCCAGTACTTC.